Presented here are 3 T cell receptor beta chains from one specimen sequenced in a study of T cell changes during pregnancy in multiple sclerosis. The table came from immunoSEQ multiplex PCR; TCRdb's copy has only in-frame clones and leaves some out. The repertoire includes 40,000 to 50,000 clones, 85% to 90% of them detected once, and roughly 1.3% sits in the top ten. This specimen consisted of CD4+ T cells from peripheral blood mononuclear cells, obtained in the first trimester of pregnancy. The receptors derive from a female donor with multiple sclerosis, enrolled in a pregnancy study.

This chain joins TRBV9 and TRBJ1-2; D ambiguous. The CDR3 is made up of 13 amino acids. Looked up from germline, CDR1 is SGDLS and CDR2 is YYNGEE. V was trimmed by 0 bases and J by 4 bases, leaving 7 bases between them. CDR3 protein: CASSVDNGYGYTF. The CDR3 region has the DNA TGTGCCAGCAGCGTAGATAACGGCTATGGCTACACCTTC.

The chain links TRBV5-1 to TRBJ2-1; 10 bases are shared with TRBD1. The CDR3 consists of 14 residues. V shed 4 bases, J shed 9 bases, and the junction held 7 bases outside the gene matches. Per germline, CDR1 SGHRS and CDR2 YFSETQ. The CDR3 region has the DNA TGCGCCAGCAGCCCCGGACAGGGGGGAGGTGAGCAGTTCTTC. Its translation: CASSPGQGGGEQFF.

The genes are TRBV7-2 and TRBJ1-2; a possible D gene is TRBD1 (5 bases). The germline V gene encodes CDR1 SGHTA and CDR2 FQGNSA. The CDR3 consists of 13 residues. Trimming removed 2 bases from V and 6 bases from J, with 10 bases in between. The CDR3 nucleotides are TGTGCCAGCAGCTTATCCAGGGAGGATGGCTACACCTTC. Its protein is CASSLSREDGYTF. Together with reference TRBV7-2 and TRBJ1-2, the CDR3 gives the full variable domain: GAGVSQSPSNKVTEKGKDVELRCDPISGHTALYWYRQSLGQGLEFLIYFQGNSAPDKSGLPSDRFSAERTGGSVSTLTIQRTQQEDSAVYLCASSLSREDGYTFGSGTRLTVV.